This is a list of T cell receptor beta chains from one sample in a study of CD8 T cells in Susac syndrome. TCRdb analysed the immunoSEQ multiplex PCR reads with MiXCR anew, one entry per CDR3 protein. The sample has 40,000 to 55,000 distinct CDR3 sequences, just over 90% seen once; the top ten hold about 0.51%. Source material: CD8+ T cells from PBMCs. These receptors were obtained from a human donor with multiple sclerosis. Both conserved end residues are part of each CDR3. Fields, in order: J gene, clone size, V gene, D gene, CDR3 DNA, CDR3 protein. A D gene is named only where the DNA matches it firmly. Rows may omit the clone size; those that give it use once, few, many or a size class.

>TRBJ2-7|-|TRBV9|-
TGTGCCAGCAGCTCTTCCGGGACAAGCTCCTACGAGCAGTACTTC
CASSSSGTSSYEQYF
>TRBJ1-1|-|TRBV5-6|-
TGTGCCAGCAGCATGTTTGTGGGGGACTGGAACACTGAAGCTTTCTTT
CASSMFVGDWNTEAFF
>TRBJ1-6|-|TRBV19|-
TGTGCCAGTAGCGGGGGCATTAAGTCACCCCTCCACTTT
CASSGGIKSPLHF
>TRBJ1-5|once|TRBV24-1|-
TGTGCCACCAGTGGACGGTGGTGGAAAAATCAGCCCCAGCATTTT
CATSGRWWKNQPQHF
>TRBJ1-2|-|TRBV29-1|TRBD1
TGCAGCGTTGAAGACGACAGGGGATTCGGCTACACCTTC
CSVEDDRGFGYTF
>TRBJ2-5|-|TRBV7-2|TRBD1
TGTGCCAGCAGCTTAAAGGACAGGACCCAAGAGACCCAGTACTTC
CASSLKDRTQETQYF
>TRBJ1-1|-|TRBV6-2/TRBV6-3|-
TGTGCCAGCAGTGAACCCGAGAACACTGAAGCTTTCTTT
CASSEPENTEAFF
>TRBJ2-3|-|TRBV11-2|TRBD2
TGTGCCAGCACCCCCGGGAGGACCCATAGCACAGATACGCAGTATTTT
CASTPGRTHSTDTQYF
>TRBJ1-2|-|TRBV13|-
TGTGCCAGCAGCTTATTTATCATTTTGGAACAGGGCGGCGTCGGCTACACCTTC
CASSLFIILEQGGVGYTF
>TRBJ2-3|-|TRBV10-2|-
TGCGCCAGCAGTGAGGAGCAGGTCACAGATACGCAGTATTTT
CASSEEQVTDTQYF
>TRBJ1-1|-|TRBV9|-
TGTGCCAGCAGCGTAGAAGGGTATGCTGAAGCTTTCTTT
CASSVEGYAEAFF
>TRBJ1-5|once|TRBV28|-
TGTGCCAGCAGGCCCCGTGTCGGCGCCAATCAGCCCCAGCATTTT
CASRPRVGANQPQHF
>TRBJ1-2|-|TRBV10-3|-
TGTGCCATCAGTGAGTCGACGCAGGAGTACACCTTC
CAISESTQEYTF
>TRBJ2-6|-|TRBV7-8|-
TGTGCCGGCAGCTTAGGGATCTCTGGGGCCAACGTCCTGACTTTC
CAGSLGISGANVLTF
>TRBJ2-1|-|TRBV5-6|TRBD1
TGTGCCAGCAGCTTAGAAGGACAGGGGAGGAATGAGCAGTTCTTC
CASSLEGQGRNEQFF
>TRBJ2-5|-|TRBV7-9|-
TGTGCCAGCAGCCCAGGACAGTACCAAGAGACCCAGTACTTC
CASSPGQYQETQYF
>TRBJ1-2|once|TRBV10-3|-
TGTGCCATCACCTATCCTGAGGGCTTGAGCTATGGCTACACCTTC
CAITYPEGLSYGYTF
>TRBJ1-3|-|TRBV7-9|TRBD1
TGTGCCAGCAGCTCGACAGGGGGCTCGGGAAACACCATATATTTT
CASSSTGGSGNTIYF
>TRBJ2-6|-|TRBV9|-
TGTGCCAGCAGCGAAGACACTGGGGCCAACGTCCTGACTTTC
CASSEDTGANVLTF
>TRBJ2-3|-|TRBV9|TRBD2
TGTGCCAGCAGCGAGACTAGCGGGGGGCCCTTTGGTACGCAGTATTTT
CASSETSGGPFGTQYF
>TRBJ2-1|-|TRBV14|-
TGTGCCAGCAGCCAAGAATCGGGGGCACATGAGCAGTTCTTC
CASSQESGAHEQFF
>TRBJ1-1|-|TRBV4-1|TRBD1
TGCGCCAGCAGCCAAGTTGGGAGGGGGCCGGGTACTGAAGCTTTCTTT
CASSQVGRGPGTEAFF
>TRBJ2-5|-|TRBV5-1|-
TGCGCCAGCAGCTTCCGGGACCTTGGGACCCAGTACTTC
CASSFRDLGTQYF
>TRBJ2-1|once|TRBV12-3/TRBV12-4|-
TGTGCCAGCAGTTTAAGGGGGGGCCGCTACAATGAGCAGTTCTTC
CASSLRGGRYNEQFF
>TRBJ1-1|-|TRBV9|-
TGTGCCAGCAGTTCCGGGGGGGGCGGATCGAACACTGAAGCTTTCTTT
CASSSGGGGSNTEAFF
>TRBJ2-7|-|TRBV7-9|-
TGTGCCAGCAGACAAATGGGATACGAGCAGTACTTC
CASRQMGYEQYF
>TRBJ1-5|-|TRBV7-9|-
TGTGCCAGCAGCTTAGCGGGGCCTAATCAGCCCCAGCATTTT
CASSLAGPNQPQHF
>TRBJ2-7|-|TRBV11-2|-
TGTGCCAGCAGCTTAGATCTAGGGTCAGAAGCCTCCTACGAGCAGTACTTC
CASSLDLGSEASYEQYF
>TRBJ1-5|-|TRBV2|-
TGTGCCAGCAGTGATTGGGGAGACAATCAGCCCCAGCATTTT
CASSDWGDNQPQHF
>TRBJ2-1|-|TRBV12-3/TRBV12-4|TRBD1
TGTGCCAGCAGTTTACCCGGGACAGACAACAATGAGCAGTTCTTC
CASSLPGTDNNEQFF
>TRBJ2-5|-|TRBV6-1|TRBD2
TGTGCCAGCAGTGAAGAACGTCAAAGTGGACTAGCGGGGGCACTCGAGACCCAGTACTTC
CASSEERQSGLAGALETQYF
>TRBJ2-5|-|TRBV2|-
TGTGCCAGCAGTGCTTTTCTTGGGCGAGAGACCCAGTACTTC
CASSAFLGRETQYF
>TRBJ2-1|once|TRBV6-4|TRBD2
TGTGCCAGCAGTGAACTGGACGGGGGGGGGAATGAGCAGTTCTTC
CASSELDGGGNEQFF
>TRBJ2-1|-|TRBV20-1|-
TGCAGTGCTACGCGGGACACCAGGGGGAATGAGCAGTTCTTC
CSATRDTRGNEQFF
>TRBJ2-7|-|TRBV10-3|TRBD2
TGTGCCAGTTGCGCGGGGGGCGCGTACGAGCAGTACTTC
CASCAGGAYEQYF
>TRBJ1-5|-|TRBV27|-
TGTGCCAGCAGCCCTACTAATAATCAGCCCCAGCATTTT
CASSPTNNQPQHF
>TRBJ2-7|-|TRBV7-3|-
TGTGCCAGCAGCTCATCAGGGGGGTACGAGCAGTACTTC
CASSSSGGYEQYF
>TRBJ1-3|-|TRBV28|-
TGTGCCAGCAGTTTATCGAGGGGAACTGGAAACACCATATATTTT
CASSLSRGTGNTIYF
>TRBJ2-3|-|TRBV4-2|TRBD2
TGTGCCAGCAGCCCCCTCCCCGGACCGCGGGGGGGGGTCGCAGATACGCAGTATTTT
CASSPLPGPRGGVADTQYF
>TRBJ2-7|-|TRBV10-3|TRBD1
TGTGCCACCATCGACAGGGGAGTCGGCGACGAGCAGTACTTC
CATIDRGVGDEQYF
>TRBJ2-7|-|TRBV2|-
TGTGCCAGCAGTGAATTCCAATCCTACGAGCAGTACTTC
CASSEFQSYEQYF
>TRBJ1-2|-|TRBV7-2|-
TGTGCCAGCAGCTTTCCCACAGAAATTTACTATGGCTACACCTTC
CASSFPTEIYYGYTF
>TRBJ2-7|once|TRBV7-9|-
TGTGCCAGCAGTTTAACCGGGAACGACGAGCAGTACTTC
CASSLTGNDEQYF
>TRBJ2-1|-|TRBV4-2|TRBD2
TGTGCCAGCACCTGGACTAGCGGCCCTACTGAGCAGTTCTTC
CASTWTSGPTEQFF
>TRBJ2-1|-|TRBV9|TRBD1
TGTGCCAGCAGTACCTTCTACAGGGGGCGCGTGAGGAATGAGCAGTTCTTC
CASSTFYRGRVRNEQFF
>TRBJ2-5|-|TRBV6-1|-
TGTGCCAGCAGTGAAGCGCCGTCCCAGCGGGAGACCCAGTACTTC
CASSEAPSQRETQYF
>TRBJ1-1|-|TRBV29-1|-
TGCAGCGTTGAAGATTACGGTTTGAACACTGAAGCTTTCTTT
CSVEDYGLNTEAFF
>TRBJ2-7|-|TRBV28|TRBD1
TGTGCCAGCAGCGTACGTGGAGGACAGGGATCCGAGCAGTACTTC
CASSVRGGQGSEQYF
>TRBJ2-5|-|TRBV6-6|TRBD2
TGTGCCAGCAGCAACGGACTAGAGGTAGAGACCCAGTACTTC
CASSNGLEVETQYF
>TRBJ2-7|once|TRBV2|TRBD1
TGTGCCAGCACGGGACAGGGTACCTACGAGCAGTACTTC
CASTGQGTYEQYF
>TRBJ2-1|-|TRBV14|TRBD2
TGTGCCAGCAGCCAAGATCCTAGCGGGGGGGTTCTTTACAATGAGCAGTTCTTC
CASSQDPSGGVLYNEQFF
>TRBJ2-3|-|TRBV6-6|-
TGTGCCAGCAGTTACTCATTCGGGGATACGCAGTATTTT
CASSYSFGDTQYF
>TRBJ1-5|once|TRBV27|TRBD1
TGTGCCAGCAGTTTATCTGGGACAGGGGATGGTCAGCCCCAGCATTTT
CASSLSGTGDGQPQHF
>TRBJ2-2|-|TRBV3-1|-
TGTGCCAGCAGTTATGGGGACGGGGAGCTGTTTTTT
CASSYGDGELFF
>TRBJ1-2|-|TRBV2|-
TGTGCCACGATCGGGGGGGCCGATGGCTACACCTTC
CATIGGADGYTF
>TRBJ2-7|-|TRBV11-3|TRBD2
TGTGCCAGCAGCTTAGGGCGACTAGCTACGTCCTACGAGCAGTACTTC
CASSLGRLATSYEQYF
>TRBJ2-7|-|TRBV20-1|-
TGCAGTGCTCGAGGGCAGGACTTCTACGAGCAGTACTTC
CSARGQDFYEQYF
>TRBJ2-1|-|TRBV11-2|TRBD1
TGTGCCAGCAGCACCTCGACAGGGATTGAGCAGTTCTTC
CASSTSTGIEQFF
>TRBJ2-7|-|TRBV7-8|-
TGTGCCAGCAGCTTAGATGGGGTGAGCTCCTACGAGCAGTACTTC
CASSLDGVSSYEQYF